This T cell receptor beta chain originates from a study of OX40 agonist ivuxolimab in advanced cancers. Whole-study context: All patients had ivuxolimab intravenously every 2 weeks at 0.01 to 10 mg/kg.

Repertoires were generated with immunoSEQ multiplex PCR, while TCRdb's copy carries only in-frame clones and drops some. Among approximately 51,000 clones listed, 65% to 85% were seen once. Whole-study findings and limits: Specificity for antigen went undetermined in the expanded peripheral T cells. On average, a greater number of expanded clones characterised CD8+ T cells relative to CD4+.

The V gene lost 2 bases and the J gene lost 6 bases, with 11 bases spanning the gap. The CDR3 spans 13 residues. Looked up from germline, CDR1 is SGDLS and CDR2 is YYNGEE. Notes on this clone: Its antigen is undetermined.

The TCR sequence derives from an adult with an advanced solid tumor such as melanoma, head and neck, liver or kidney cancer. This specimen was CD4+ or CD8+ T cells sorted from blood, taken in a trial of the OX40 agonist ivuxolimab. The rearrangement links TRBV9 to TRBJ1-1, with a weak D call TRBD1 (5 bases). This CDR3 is CASSVDTRSEAFF. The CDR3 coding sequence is TGTGCCAGCAGCGTGGACACCCGATCTGAAGCTTTCTTT.